Below, 19 T cell receptor beta chains from the same sample are listed, as sequenced in a study of blood T cells in healthy people across ages. PCR was performed a second time for about 7 to 12 cycles using a sample-barcoded 5' primer and a J-beta primer mix. TCRdb reanalysed the 5' RACE reads using MiXCR and keeps one entry per CDR3 protein. The profile covers 950,000 to 1,200,000 distinct CDR3 sequences, with less than 45% appearing a single time and over 10% taken by the ten largest. Sequencing input: blood. Receptor source: a man younger than 35 in good health.

The genes are TRBV13 and TRBJ2-7; D possibly corresponds to TRBD1 (5 bases). The ends were cut back, 1 base at V and 5 bases at J, with 9 bases in the middle. Germline V gene sequence: CDR1 PRHDT, CDR2 FYEKMQ (reference sequence). The CDR3 runs 13 residues. The DNA of the CDR3 is TGTGCCAGCAGCTTAGTAGGACACGACGAGCAGTACTTC. Translated: CASSLVGHDEQYF.

Only one count was recorded for this clonotype. J is TRBJ1-5 and V is TRBV7-8; perhaps TRBD1 as D (6 bases). Germline CDR1 SGHVS, CDR2 FQNEAQ. The CDR3 has 14 residues. The V gene lost 1 base and the J gene lost 6 bases, with 10 bases spanning the gap. DNA of the CDR3: TGTGCCAGCAGCTTAGACAGGGCAGGTCAGCCCCAGCATTTT. It specifies CASSLDRAGQPQHF.

Only a few counts were recorded for this clonotype. This clone may be a read error of a much larger clone one base away. The chain employs TRBV12-3 or TRBV12-4 and TRBJ2-3; tentative D call: TRBD1 (6 bases). This CDR3 is 16 amino acids long. CDR3 residues: CVSSFSLGASTDTQYF. The CDR3 coding sequence is TGTGTCAGCAGTTTTTCTCTGGGGGCTAGCACAGATACGCAGTATTTT.

This clonotype was observed a single time. The chain recombines TRBV5-6 with TRBJ1-5; weak D call: TRBD1 (5 bases). V lost 3 bases and J lost 7, with 17 bases in between. CDR3 length equals 15 residues. Germline values: CDR1 SGHDT, CDR2 YYEEEE. The CDR3 region has the DNA TGTGCCAGCAGCTCAGGACACCTATACGACCAGCCCCAGCATTTT. The encoded protein is CASSSGHLYDQPQHF.

Turning to this clonotype: A read error may produce the germline difference seen at one junction end. CDR3 DNA sequence: TGTGCCAACAGTCCCGGGACAGGTCCGGGCTACACCTTC. This encodes CANSPGTGPGYTF. The chain has TRBV12-3 or TRBV12-4 and TRBJ1-2; 8 nucleotides align to TRBD1. The CDR3 loop spans 13 amino acids.

This clonotype occurred many times. V and J are TRBV7-9 and TRBJ2-3; D gene ambiguous. The V gene lost 2 bases and the J gene lost 7 bases, with 7 bases spanning the gap. This CDR3 has 12 residues. CDR1 SEHNR and CDR2 FQNEAQ come from the germline V gene (reference sequence). Written as DNA, the CDR3 is TGTGCCAGCAGCTTACCGATAAATACGCAGTATTTT. Amino acid sequence: CASSLPINTQYF.

This clonotype was observed a few times. This CDR3 is CASSSQQITGHSSYEQYF. CDR3 in DNA: TGTGCCAGCAGCTCACAACAAATAACAGGGCACTCCTCCTACGAGCAGTACTTC. The J gene is TRBJ2-7, the V gene TRBV7-2; tentative D call: TRBD1 (6 bases). The germline V gene has CDR1 SGHTA and CDR2 FQGNSA. Trimming removed 4 bases from V and 0 bases from J, with 22 bases in between. This CDR3 is built from 18 residues. Drawing the rest from reference TRBV7-2 and TRBJ2-7, the complete variable domain is GAGVSQSPSNKVTEKGKDVELRCDPISGHTALYWYRQSLGQGLEFLIYFQGNSAPDKSGLPSDRFSAERTGGSVSTLTIQRTQQEDSAVYLCASSSQQITGHSSYEQYFGPGTRLTVT.

This clonotype occurred many times. This rearrangement joins TRBV6-5 to TRBJ1-2, with 7 positions matching TRBD1. This CDR3 region has 14 residues. Germline V gives CDR1 MNHEY, CDR2 SVGAGI. Germline trimming cut 7 bases from V and 4 bases from J; bases unmatched to any gene: 9. CDR3 coding DNA: TGTGCCAGCAATCAAGGGACAGCCTTCTATGGCTACACCTTC. Its translation: CASNQGTAFYGYTF.

This clonotype was observed a handful of times. The genes are TRBV6-2 or TRBV6-3 and TRBJ2-7; 10 bases match TRBD1. In germline, CDR1 is MNHEY, CDR2 SVGEGT. Germline trimming cut 6 bases from V and 4 bases from J; bases unmatched to any gene: 3. The CDR3 has 13 residues. CDR3 region: CASSKDRGYEQYF. Here the CDR3 DNA reads TGTGCCAGCAGCAAGGACAGGGGGTACGAGCAGTACTTC.

This clonotype was observed a handful of times. V and J are TRBV9 and TRBJ1-5; D gene ambiguous. V lost 4 bases and J lost 4, with 9 bases in between. CDR1 SGDLS and CDR2 YYNGEE come from the germline V gene. The CDR3 totals 13 residues. In DNA, the CDR3 is TGTGCCAGCAGCTCCGTACCGAATCAGCCCCAGCATTTT. Protein product: CASSSVPNQPQHF.

This chain joins TRBV20-1 and TRBJ1-5; 9 bases are shared with TRBD1. In germline, CDR1 is DFQATT, CDR2 SNEGSKA (reference sequence). V lost 5 bases, J lost 6 bases, and 2 bases stayed unmatched. CDR3 length: 12 residues. As DNA, the CDR3 is TGCAGTGCTGGACAGGGGCTTCAGCCCCAGCATTTT. Translated, it gives CSAGQGLQPQHF.

This clonotype was detected once. V usage is TRBV9 and J usage is TRBJ2-3; D remains ambiguous. Germline loops: CDR1 SGDLS, CDR2 YYNGEE. The CDR3 has 15 amino acids. Trimming left V 0 bases short and J 8 bases short, with 16 bases between. CDR3 loop: CASSVDLGFIGTQYF. For the CDR3, the DNA is TGTGCCAGCAGCGTAGATTTGGGGTTTATTGGTACGCAGTATTTT.

The sample holds a few counts of this clonotype. This rearrangement joins TRBV20-1 to TRBJ2-5; the match to TRBD2 covers 9 bases. The CDR3 is 14 amino acids. The junction had 3 bases not matched to a gene; V was cut back by 0 bases and J by 4 bases. Per germline, CDR1 DFQATT and CDR2 SNEGSKA (reference sequence). The CDR3 here is CSARDVAGVETQYF. The CDR3 coding sequence is TGCAGTGCTAGAGATGTAGCGGGGGTAGAGACCCAGTACTTC.

This clonotype was seen more than once but under ten times. The rearrangement links TRBV27 to TRBJ2-7; no clear D gene. V lost 7 bases and J lost 7, with 20 bases in between. Germline CDR1 and CDR2: MNHEY and SMNVEV (reference sequence). The CDR3 sequence is 14 residues long. CDR3 sequence (DNA): TGTGCCAGCACCGATGCCGGGCCGTACAATGAGCAGTACTTC. This translates into CASTDAGPYNEQYF.

CDR3 residues: CASSQDARSARAYEQYF. The CDR3 DNA reads as TGTGCCAGCAGCCAAGACGCTAGGAGCGCCCGGGCATACGAGCAGTACTTC. V is TRBV4-2 and J is TRBJ2-7; D uncertain. This CDR3 is 17 amino acids long. Trimming left V 0 bases short and J 4 bases short, with 19 bases between. Germline loops: CDR1 LGHNA, CDR2 YNFKEQ.

This chain joins TRBV2 and TRBJ2-3, with a weak D call TRBD1 (6 bases). V was shortened by 7 bases and J by 3 bases, with 17 bases between the two germline ends. The CDR3 loop spans 15 amino acids. Germline V gene sequence: CDR1 SNHLY, CDR2 FYNNEI. The CDR3 loop is CASTLQGSPTDTQYF. The DNA for the CDR3 is TGTGCCAGCACCCTACAGGGATCCCCGACAGATACGCAGTATTTT. Looking up the rest from reference TRBV2 and TRBJ2-3 gives the full variable domain: EPEVTQTPSHQVTQMGQEVILRCVPISNHLYFYWYRQILGQKVEFLVSFYNNEISEKSEIFDDQFSVERPDGSNFTLKIRSTKLEDSAMYFCASTLQGSPTDTQYFGPGTRLTVL.

The chain couples TRBV7-8 to TRBJ2-5; 9 nucleotides agree with TRBD1. The CDR3 is 11 residues long. Germline assignment: CDR1 SGHVS and CDR2 FQNEAQ. The ends lost 3 bases at V and 11 bases at J; junction bases unmatched: 1. DNA for the CDR3: TGTGCCAGCAGCTTGGGGACAGGGCAGTACTTC. Its translation: CASSLGTGQYF.

The gene calls are TRBV5-1 and TRBJ2-7, with D possibly matching TRBD1 (6 bases). Trimming stripped 4 bases from V and 3 bases from J, with 14 bases between. CDR1 and CDR2 (germline): SGHRS, YFSETQ. The CDR3 has 14 residues. CDR3 bases: TGCGCCAGCAGCGTGGGGGACACAGGCTACGAGCAGTACTTC. This encodes CASSVGDTGYEQYF. Together with reference TRBV5-1 and TRBJ2-7, the CDR3 gives the full variable domain: KAGVTQTPRYLIKTRGQQVTLSCSPISGHRSVSWYQQTPGQGLQFLFEYFSETQRNKGNFPGRFSGRQFSNSRSEMNVSTLELGDSALYLCASSVGDTGYEQYFGPGTRLTVT.

In its sample, this clonotype was seen a few times. V and J are TRBV2 and TRBJ2-3, with unresolved D. The CDR3 has 14 amino acids. Germline assignment: CDR1 SNHLY and CDR2 FYNNEI. Trimming took off 8 bases at V and 5 bases at J, with 17 bases between the two ends. CDR3 loop: CASRLGGKGDTQYF. CDR3 bases: TGTGCCAGCCGGCTGGGTGGGAAAGGAGATACGCAGTATTTT.